Only one count was recorded for the clone carrying this T cell receptor (beta chain). This specimen belongs to a study of shared clonotypes between healthy human individuals. Assay: immunoSEQ multiplex PCR; the TCRdb copy retains only in-frame clones and omits some. The table records 2 million to 2.5 million clones, 90% to 96% of them present only once. The CDR3 extends over 18 amino acids. V dropped 4 bases and J dropped 5; count of bases not matched to a gene: 18. Looked up from germline, CDR1 is SGHTA and CDR2 is FQGNSA. The V and J genes are TRBV7-2 and TRBJ2-3, with 7 bases identical to TRBD1. This clonotype originated in a man aged 18-30 years in good health. The sequenced material came from naive CD4+ T cells sorted from blood. The subset is: CD45RA+ positively selected. The CDR3 DNA reads as TGTGCCAGCAGCTCACAGATAGGGGGCGCAAGGTCGGTAGATACGCAGTATTTT. Protein sequence: CASSSQIGGARSVDTQYF.